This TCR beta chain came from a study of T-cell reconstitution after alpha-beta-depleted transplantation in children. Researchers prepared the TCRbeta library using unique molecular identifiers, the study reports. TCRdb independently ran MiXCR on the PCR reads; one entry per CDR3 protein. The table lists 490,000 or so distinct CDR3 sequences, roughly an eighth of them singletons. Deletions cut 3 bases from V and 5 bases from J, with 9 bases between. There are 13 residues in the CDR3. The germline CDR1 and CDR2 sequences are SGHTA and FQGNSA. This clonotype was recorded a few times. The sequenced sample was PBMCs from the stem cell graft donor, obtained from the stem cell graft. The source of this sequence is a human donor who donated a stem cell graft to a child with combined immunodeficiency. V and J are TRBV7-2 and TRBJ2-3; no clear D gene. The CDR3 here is CASSFRRGDTQYF. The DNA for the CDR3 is TGTGCCAGCAGCTTCCGGAGAGGAGATACGCAGTATTTT.